This T cell receptor beta chain was obtained from a study of CXCR3-negative and CXCR3-positive naive CD8 T cells. General observations from the study: Against CXCR3-negative naive cells, CXCR3-positive naive cells showed more hydrophobic TRB CDR3s.

Concerning this clonotype: What it recognizes is unknown.

The method, 5' RACE with UMI labels, was used to prepare the TRB cDNA libraries. No DNA is given; TCRdb re-called the 5' RACE reads and lists each CDR3 protein once. This table lists roughly 140,000 distinct CDR3 sequences. This CDR3 has 13 residues. What was sequenced was naive CXCR3+ CD8+ T cells from blood. Subset reported: CD45RO-CCR7+CD27+CD95- naive CD8+ T cells expressing CXCR3 (TNR3+). This sequence joins TRBV12-3 or TRBV12-4 and TRBJ2-7; TCRdb designates TRBD1, a call that cannot be tested without DNA. The TCR sequence derives from a human donor in good health. Some clones in this sample may be carry-over from other donors' samples. This chain's CDR3 is CASSLGQGHEQYF.